Presented here are 19 T cell receptor beta chains from one specimen sequenced in a study of cytomegalovirus exposure and HLA in healthy donors. The primer mix had 60 Vbeta and 13 Jbeta primers. This table comes from immunoSEQ multiplex PCR, and its TCRdb copy is limited to in-frame clones, with some not included. The sample spans tens of thousands of clones; the ten largest clones claim 4% to 5.5%. Material for sequencing was PBMCs. These receptors came from a man aged 25 to 45 in good health and CMV-seropositive.

The chain is built from TRBV7-9 and TRBJ2-5; weak D call: TRBD2 (6 bases). Trimming took 5 bases from V and 1 from J, leaving 20 bases between them. The CDR3 is 17 amino acids. CDR1 SEHNR and CDR2 FQNEAQ come from the germline V gene (reference sequence). In DNA form, the CDR3 reads TGTGCCAGCAGCGTAGTTTCCTATTGGCGGGGCCAAGAGACCCAGTACTTC. Translation gives CASSVVSYWRGQETQYF.

This rearrangement joins TRBV5-1 to TRBJ2-7, with TRBD1 matching over 8 bases. V gave up 2 bases and J gave up 3 bases; unmatched junction bases: 4. The V gene's germline CDR1 is SGHRS and CDR2 YFSETQ. The CDR3 covers 14 residues. The CDR3 sequence: CASSFSQGGYEQYF. Written as DNA, the CDR3 is TGCGCCAGCAGCTTTTCACAGGGGGGCTACGAGCAGTACTTC.

The chain has TRBV6-6 and TRBJ2-5, with 7 bases identical to TRBD1. The germline V gene has CDR1 MNHNY and CDR2 SVGAGI (reference sequence). With V trimmed by 2 bases and J by 4 bases, 4 bases remained unmatched. The CDR3 consists of 14 residues. The chain's CDR3 is CASSYEGARETQYF. In DNA form, the CDR3 reads TGTGCCAGCAGTTACGAGGGGGCACGAGAGACCCAGTACTTC.

The chain carries TRBV30 and TRBJ1-3; the D gene is possibly TRBD1 (5 bases). The germline V gene encodes CDR1 GTSNPN and CDR2 SVGIG (reference sequence). The V end lost 1 base, the J end lost 4 bases, and 14 bases lay between the germline ends. The CDR3 runs 15 residues. CDR3: CAWSGKGLGGNTIYF. Here the CDR3 DNA reads TGTGCCTGGAGTGGGAAGGGGCTTGGGGGAAACACCATATATTTT.

The chain combines TRBV25-1 with TRBJ2-7; D is possibly TRBD2 (6 bases). This CDR3 has 12 amino acids. CDR1 and CDR2 from the germline V gene are MGHDK and SYGVNS. Deletions cut 8 bases from V and 8 bases from J, with 16 bases between. CDR3 region: CASPLGRGKQYF. The CDR3 bases are TGTGCCAGCCCCCTCGGACGGGGGAAGCAGTACTTC.

This sequence joins TRBV30 and TRBJ2-2, with a tentative D call TRBD1 (5 bases). This CDR3 has 15 amino acids. Germline V lookup: CDR1 GTSNPN, CDR2 SVGIG (reference sequence). Between the trimmed V and J ends, which lost 0 bases and 3 bases, there was a span of 11 bases. In DNA, the CDR3 is TGTGCCTGGAGTGTACTGGGGCCGTACACCGGGGAGCTGTTTTTT. Amino acids: CAWSVLGPYTGELFF.

V is TRBV19 and J is TRBJ1-2; 11 positions match TRBD1. Germline loops: CDR1 LNHDA, CDR2 SQIVND (reference sequence). With V trimmed by 5 bases and J by 4 bases, 12 bases remained unmatched. The CDR3 length is 17 residues. CDR3 region: CASSPRTGGGVSYGYTF. CDR3 DNA: TGTGCCAGTAGTCCCCGGACAGGGGGCGGTGTGAGCTATGGCTACACCTTC.

The chain employs TRBV7-8 and TRBJ2-7; TRBD1 matches at 7 bases. The trim removed 4 bases at V and 0 bases at J, leaving 3 bases unmatched. Germline CDR1 and CDR2: SGHVS and FQNEAQ. CDR3 length: 14 residues. The CDR3 coding sequence is TGTGCCAGCAGCTCACAGGGGAGCTCCTACGAGCAGTACTTC. Translated: CASSSQGSSYEQYF.

CDR3 protein: CASSQPPTGGETQYF. DNA for the CDR3: TGCGCCAGCAGCCAACCCCCCACGGGTGGAGAGACCCAGTACTTC. The gene calls are TRBV4-1 and TRBJ2-5; D unresolved. Germline V gene lookup returns CDR1 MGHRA and CDR2 YSYEKL. There are 15 residues in the CDR3. The V gene lost 2 bases and the J gene lost 4 bases, with 14 bases spanning the gap.

The genes are TRBV27 and TRBJ2-5, with 13 nucleotides matching TRBD2. The germline V gene encodes CDR1 MNHEY and CDR2 SMNVEV (reference sequence). Trimming removed 5 bases from V and 7 bases from J; junction bases left unmatched: 16. This CDR3 is built from 18 residues. The DNA of the CDR3 is TGTGCCAGCAGTCCAAAACCGGGACTAGCGGGGAAAAGAGGGACCCAGTACTTC. This encodes CASSPKPGLAGKRGTQYF.

This sequence joins TRBV5-1 and TRBJ2-7; maybe TRBD2 (5 bases). V was shortened by 4 bases and J by 4 bases, with 15 bases between the two germline ends. There are 14 residues in the CDR3. The germline CDR1 and CDR2 sequences are SGHRS and YFSETQ. CDR3 protein: CASSAGLGSYEQYF. In nucleotides, the CDR3 is TGCGCCAGCAGCGCCGGACTCGGGTCATACGAGCAGTACTTC.

The CDR3 DNA reads as TGCGCCAGCAGCCAAGTGACAGGCGGGGAAAAACTGTTTTTT. Translation gives CASSQVTGGEKLFF. The rearrangement links TRBV4-1 to TRBJ1-4; D is perhaps TRBD1 (6 bases). The CDR3 is 14 residues long. Per germline, CDR1 MGHRA and CDR2 YSYEKL. V lost 1 base, J lost 8 bases, and 11 bases lay in between.

The J gene is TRBJ2-2, the V gene TRBV11-3, with 13 bases fitting TRBD2. The length of the CDR3 is 17 residues. The trim removed 6 bases at V and 3 bases at J, leaving 7 bases unmatched. The germline V gene encodes CDR1 SGHNT and CDR2 YENEEA. CDR3 protein: CASSHRTSGSYTGELFF. The CDR3 DNA sequence: TGTGCCAGCAGTCATCGGACTAGCGGGAGTTACACCGGGGAGCTGTTTTTT.

The chain recombines TRBV6-1 with TRBJ1-1; no definite D call. V lost 8 bases and J 0 bases, leaving 13 bases between the germline ends. The V gene's germline CDR1 is MNHNS and CDR2 SASEGT. This CDR3 is 14 amino acids long. CDR3 in amino acids: CASPRPVLNTEAFF. DNA of the CDR3: TGTGCCAGCCCGAGGCCGGTCCTGAACACTGAAGCTTTCTTT.

The rearrangement uses TRBV19 and TRBJ2-7, with D perhaps matching TRBD2 (6 bases). There are 14 residues in the CDR3. The germline V and J ends were trimmed by 3 bases and 6 bases, with 15 bases remaining between them. Germline assignment: CDR1 LNHDA and CDR2 SQIVND (reference sequence). The CDR3 reads CASSMWGGETEQYF. CDR3 bases: TGTGCCAGTAGTATGTGGGGCGGGGAAACCGAGCAGTACTTC.

The chain is built from TRBV4-1 and TRBJ2-2, with TRBD1 as a possible D gene (6 bases). Germline V lookup: CDR1 MGHRA, CDR2 YSYEKL. Trimming removed 4 bases from V and 1 base from J, with 13 bases in between. The length of the CDR3 is 16 residues. This CDR3 is CASSLVSGQNTGELFF. CDR3 sequence (DNA): TGCGCCAGCAGCCTCGTTTCGGGACAGAACACCGGGGAGCTGTTTTTT.

This chain links TRBV6-1 with TRBJ2-7; possibly TRBD2 for D (6 bases). The CDR3 runs 15 residues. Per germline, CDR1 MNHNS and CDR2 SASEGT. V was cut by 5 bases and J by 6 bases, with 20 bases left in between. CDR3 sequence: CASSLGGSLRLEQYF. The DNA for the CDR3 is TGTGCCAGCAGTCTGGGGGGAAGCCTAAGGCTCGAGCAGTACTTC.

The chain is built from TRBV25-1 and TRBJ1-1, with a weak D call TRBD1 (5 bases). The V end was cut by 4 bases, the J end by 8 bases, with 14 bases between. In germline, CDR1 is MGHDK, CDR2 SYGVNS. The CDR3 length is 13 residues. This CDR3 is CASSGPTGLEAFF. CDR3 DNA: TGTGCCAGCAGTGGACCTACAGGACTAGAAGCTTTCTTT.

The rearrangement links TRBV4-1 to TRBJ2-7, with 9 bases identical to TRBD2. Germline CDR1 is MGHRA and CDR2 is YSYEKL. Losses at the gene ends were 5 bases for V and 5 bases for J; bases not matched to a gene: 1. The CDR3 is 12 residues long. The DNA of the CDR3 is TGCGCCAGCAGCATAGCGGGAGACGAGCAGTACTTC. It is translated as CASSIAGDEQYF.